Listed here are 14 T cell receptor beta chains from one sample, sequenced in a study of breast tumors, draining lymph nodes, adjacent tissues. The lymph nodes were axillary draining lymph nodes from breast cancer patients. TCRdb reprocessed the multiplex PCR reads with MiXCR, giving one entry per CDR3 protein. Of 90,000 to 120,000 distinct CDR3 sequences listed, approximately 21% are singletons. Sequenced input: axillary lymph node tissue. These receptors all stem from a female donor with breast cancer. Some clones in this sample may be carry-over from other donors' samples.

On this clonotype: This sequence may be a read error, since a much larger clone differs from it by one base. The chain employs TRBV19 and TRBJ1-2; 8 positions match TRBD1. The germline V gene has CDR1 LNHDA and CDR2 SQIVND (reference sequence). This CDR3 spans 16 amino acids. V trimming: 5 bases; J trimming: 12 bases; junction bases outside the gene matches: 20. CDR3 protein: CASSPYPGQETFGHTF. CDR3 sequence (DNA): TGTGCCAGTAGTCCCTATCCGGGACAGGAGACCTTCGGCCACACCTTC.

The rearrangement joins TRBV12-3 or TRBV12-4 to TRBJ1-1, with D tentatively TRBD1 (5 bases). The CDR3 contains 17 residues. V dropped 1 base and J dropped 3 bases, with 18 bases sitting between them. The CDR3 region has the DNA TGTGCCAGCAGTTTAGGTTCGGGTGGGGGAGTTGACACTGAAGCTTTCTTT. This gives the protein CASSLGSGGGVDTEAFF.

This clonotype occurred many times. The DNA of the CDR3 is TGTGCCAGCAGTCCCAACACAGGGCTCTACGAGCAGTACTTC. The encoded protein is CASSPNTGLYEQYF. The chain joins TRBV28 to TRBJ2-7; tentatively, D is TRBD1 (6 bases). The CDR3 has 14 amino acids. The V and J ends lost 5 bases and 3 bases respectively, with 14 bases between them. Germline V gene lookup returns CDR1 MDHEN and CDR2 SYDVKM. The full variable domain, its missing parts supplied by reference TRBV28 and TRBJ2-7, is DVKVTQSSRYLVKRTGEKVFLECVQDMDHENMFWYRQDPGLGLRLIYFSYDVKMKEKGDIPEGYSVSREKKERFSLILESASTNQTSMYLCASSPNTGLYEQYFGPGTRLTVT.

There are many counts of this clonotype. The CDR3 reads CSARSLNRYNQPQHF. The CDR3 region has the DNA TGCAGTGCTAGATCGCTTAACAGGTACAATCAGCCCCAGCATTTT. J is TRBJ1-5 and V is TRBV20-1, with a tentative D call TRBD1 (5 bases). This CDR3 is built from 15 residues. Germline CDR1 and CDR2: DFQATT and SNEGSKA (reference sequence). Trimming pared 2 bases from V and 3 bases from J, leaving 14 bases between.

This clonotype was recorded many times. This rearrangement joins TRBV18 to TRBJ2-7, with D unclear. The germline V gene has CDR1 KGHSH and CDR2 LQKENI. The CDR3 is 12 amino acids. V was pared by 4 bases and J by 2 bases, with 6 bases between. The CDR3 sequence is CASSQQTYEQYF. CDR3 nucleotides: TGTGCCAGCTCACAACAAACCTACGAGCAGTACTTC.

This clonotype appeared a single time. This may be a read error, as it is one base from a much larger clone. The CDR3 DNA reads as TGTGCCAGCAGTCACAGAGGGACAGATGGCTACACCTTC. Protein sequence: CASSHRGTDGYTF. This chain uses TRBV6-8 with TRBJ1-2; TRBD1 matches at 7 bases. The germline V gene has CDR1 MNHGY and CDR2 SAAAGT. The CDR3 covers 13 residues. V lost 5 bases and J lost 6; bases outside the gene matches: 6.

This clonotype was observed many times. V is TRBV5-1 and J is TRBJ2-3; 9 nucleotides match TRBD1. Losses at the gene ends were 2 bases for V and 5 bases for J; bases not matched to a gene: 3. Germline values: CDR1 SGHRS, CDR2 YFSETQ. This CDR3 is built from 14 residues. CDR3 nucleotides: TGCGCCAGCAGCTTCGGACAGGGGAGAGATACGCAGTATTTT. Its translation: CASSFGQGRDTQYF.

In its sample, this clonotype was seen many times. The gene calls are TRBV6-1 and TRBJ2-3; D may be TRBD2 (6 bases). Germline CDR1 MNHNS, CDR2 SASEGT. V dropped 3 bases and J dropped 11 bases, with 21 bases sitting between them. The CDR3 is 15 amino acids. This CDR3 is CASSEWGTAHLGQYF. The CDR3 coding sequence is TGTGCCAGCAGTGAGTGGGGGACTGCTCACTTGGGGCAGTATTTT.

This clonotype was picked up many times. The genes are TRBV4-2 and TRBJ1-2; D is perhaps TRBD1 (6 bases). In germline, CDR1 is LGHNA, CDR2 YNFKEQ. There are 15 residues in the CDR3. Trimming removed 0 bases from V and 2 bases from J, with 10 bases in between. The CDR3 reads CASSQDGTQNYGYTF. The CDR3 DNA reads TGTGCCAGCAGCCAAGATGGGACACAAAACTATGGCTACACCTTC.

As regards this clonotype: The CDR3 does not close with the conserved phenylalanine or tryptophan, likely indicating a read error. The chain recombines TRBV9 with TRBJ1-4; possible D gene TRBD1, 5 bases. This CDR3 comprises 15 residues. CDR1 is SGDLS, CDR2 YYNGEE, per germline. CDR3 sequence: CASSVSWGSGEKLFS. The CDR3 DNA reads TGTGCCAGCAGCGTATCCTGGGGCTCTGGTGAAAAGCTGTTTTCT.

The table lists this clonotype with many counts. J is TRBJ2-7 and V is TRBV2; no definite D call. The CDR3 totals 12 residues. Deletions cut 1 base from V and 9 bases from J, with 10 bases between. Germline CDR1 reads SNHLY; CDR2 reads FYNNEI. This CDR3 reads CASSEVRLGQYF. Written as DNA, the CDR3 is TGTGCCAGCAGTGAAGTCCGTCTCGGGCAGTACTTC.

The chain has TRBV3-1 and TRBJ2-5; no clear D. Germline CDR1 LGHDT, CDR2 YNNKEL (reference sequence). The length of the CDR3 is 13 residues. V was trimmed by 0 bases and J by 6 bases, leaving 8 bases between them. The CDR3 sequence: CASSQDLLQTQYF. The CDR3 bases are TGTGCCAGCAGCCAAGATCTCCTGCAGACCCAGTACTTC.

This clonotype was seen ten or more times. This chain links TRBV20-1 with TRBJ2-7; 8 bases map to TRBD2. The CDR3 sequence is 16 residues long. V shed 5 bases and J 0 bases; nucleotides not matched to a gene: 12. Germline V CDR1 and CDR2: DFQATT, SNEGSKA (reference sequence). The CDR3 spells CSARPFKRGSSYEQYF. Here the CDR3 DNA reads TGCAGTGCTCGACCGTTTAAGCGGGGGAGCTCCTACGAGCAGTACTTC.

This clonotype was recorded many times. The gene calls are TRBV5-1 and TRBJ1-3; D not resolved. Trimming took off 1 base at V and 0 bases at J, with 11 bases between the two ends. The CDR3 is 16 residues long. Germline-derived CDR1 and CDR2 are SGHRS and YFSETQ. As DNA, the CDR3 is TGCGCCAGCAGCTTGTCCCGGACTAGCTCTGGAAACACCATATATTTT. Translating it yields CASSLSRTSSGNTIYF. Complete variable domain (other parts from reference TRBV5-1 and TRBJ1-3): KAGVTQTPRYLIKTRGQQVTLSCSPISGHRSVSWYQQTPGQGLQFLFEYFSETQRNKGNFPGRFSGRQFSNSRSEMNVSTLELGDSALYLCASSLSRTSSGNTIYFGEGSWLTVV.